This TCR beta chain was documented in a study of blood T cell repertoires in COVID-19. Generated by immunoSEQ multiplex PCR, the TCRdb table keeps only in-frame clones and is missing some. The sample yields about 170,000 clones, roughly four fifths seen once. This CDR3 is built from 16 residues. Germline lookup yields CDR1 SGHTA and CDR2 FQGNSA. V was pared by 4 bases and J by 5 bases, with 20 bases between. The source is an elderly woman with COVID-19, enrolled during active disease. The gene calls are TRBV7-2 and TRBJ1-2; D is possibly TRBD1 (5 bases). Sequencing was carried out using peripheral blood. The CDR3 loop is CASSYPRDFWKYGYTF. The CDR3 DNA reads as TGTGCCAGCAGCTACCCCAGGGATTTTTGGAAATATGGCTACACCTTC.